Below, 5 T cell receptor beta chains from the same sample are listed, as sequenced in a study of identical twins. Via MiXCR, TCRdb re-called the 5' RACE reads, giving one row per CDR3 protein. The sample consists of hundreds of thousands of distinct CDR3 sequences, 9% to 15% of them appearing once. These sequences were also reported in another study, on yellow fever vaccine responses in identical twins.

Specimen: PBMCs. Receptors originate from a woman aged 18-30 years in good health.

This clonotype was observed many times. The V call is TRBV24-1, the J call TRBJ2-3, with 11 bases fitting TRBD2. J was trimmed by 5 bases and V by 2 bases; bases with no gene match: 2. CDR3 length: 15 residues. CDR1 is KGHDR and CDR2 is SFDVKD in the germline V gene. The CDR3 DNA sequence: TGTGCCACCAGTGATTCTCTAGCGGGAGGAGATACGCAGTATTTT. Translated: CATSDSLAGGDTQYF.

This clonotype was counted only a few times. The genes are TRBV12-3 or TRBV12-4 and TRBJ2-1, with 7 bases identical to TRBD2. The CDR3 is 15 residues long. Germline trimming cut 4 bases from V and 6 bases from J; bases unmatched to any gene: 9. This CDR3 is CASSSTSIKVNEQFF. The DNA of the CDR3 is TGTGCCAGCAGTTCGACTAGCATAAAGGTCAATGAGCAGTTCTTC.

This clonotype appeared many times. The gene calls are TRBV20-1 and TRBJ2-3; 10 nucleotides align to TRBD2. Unmatched junction bases numbered 8, after V lost 3 bases and J lost 2 bases. Germline V lookup: CDR1 DFQATT, CDR2 SNEGSKA (reference sequence). The CDR3 has 16 amino acids. CDR3 DNA: TGCAGTGCTAGTTCCCTAGCGGGGGCCTTCACAGATACGCAGTATTTT. Translating gives CSASSLAGAFTDTQYF.

This clonotype was observed a handful of times. The chain employs TRBV20-1 and TRBJ2-1, with unresolved D. The length of the CDR3 is 14 residues. Trimming cost V 2 bases and J 7 bases, with 15 bases left between them. CDR1 DFQATT and CDR2 SNEGSKA come from the germline V gene (reference sequence). CDR3 sequence reads: CSARHSPLQNEQFF. Here the CDR3 DNA reads TGCAGTGCTAGACACTCGCCTCTACAGAATGAGCAGTTCTTC.

This chain links TRBV11-3 with TRBJ1-1, with D perhaps matching TRBD1 (5 bases). The CDR3 spans 14 residues. CDR1 is SGHNT and CDR2 is YENEEA in the germline V gene. V lost 1 base, J lost 8 bases, and 14 bases lay in between. The CDR3 coding sequence is TGTGCCAGCAGCTTAGTGGGGCGGAACCTCGAAGCTTTCTTT. Amino acid sequence: CASSLVGRNLEAFF. The full variable domain, completed using reference TRBV11-3 and TRBJ1-1, is EAGVVQSPRYKIIEKKQPVAFWCNPISGHNTLYWYLQNLGQGPELLIRYENEEAVDDSQLPKDRFSAERLKGVDSTLKIQPAELGDSAVYLCASSLVGRNLEAFFGQGTRLTVV.